This T cell receptor (beta chain) was retrieved from a study of T cells in Graves' hyperthyroidism and ophthalmopathy (dated by TCRdb to the late 2010s). Study-wide context: Peripheral blood was collected at initial diagnosis, before any treatment. The study also compared thyroid tissue and blood T-cell repertoires from a handful of Graves' hyperthyroidism patients. To identify TCR V-J signatures that set the groups apart, the researchers used a discovery cohort of 100 patients, made up of under 50 with Graves' ophthalmopathy and about 60 with stable Graves' hyperthyroidism. Following sampling, methimazole starting at 30 mg daily was given to hyperthyroidism patients, and high-dose intravenous methylprednisolone was given to ophthalmopathy patients. Whether ophthalmopathy could be predicted prospectively was tested in an independent validation cohort made up of 18 to 20 hyperthyroidism patients plus 17 patients who later progressed to ophthalmopathy. According to the paper, TCR Vbeta CDR3 sequencing was carried out on some 130 peripheral blood samples, which came from fewer than 50 ophthalmopathy, under 80 hyperthyroidism and about 17 progressor patients. The approximately 97 discovery patients were randomly divided into training and test sets at a 7:3 ratio.

The TCR beta CDR3 regions were amplified from the RNA transcripts. For the first round of RT-PCR on the TCR CDR3, the HTBI primer set was used together with the Qiagen OneStep RT-PCR kit. Libraries were constructed in a second round of multiplex PCR, after which size selection and purification were performed. Sequencing of the libraries was done on an Illumina HiSeq2000 using paired-end 100 bp reads. The authors processed their data as follows. SOAPnuke was used to process the raw data, with reads discarded if the reads contained adapters or uncalled bases, had a mean Phred below 15, or lacked an exact constant-primer or identifier match. COPE v1.2.5 was used to merge the high-quality paired reads, and each unique nucleotide sequence was defined as a clonotype. MiTCR v1.1 was used to align clonotypes to the IMGT TRBV, TRBD and TRBJ reference segments. Only V-J combinations with frequency above 0.0001, covering approximately 99% of repertoires, were analysed. A TCS score was defined as the ratio of F50 (clonal expansion) to E x V (chaos), with BLOSUM62-based TCRdist applied between CDR3 peptides within each V-J. Welch's t-statistics and random forest reduced 500 to 550 V-J features to under 15, which were used in a naive Bayes classifier (R e1071). TCRdb redid the processing of the public reads, applying fastp at Q25 and MiXCR, and retained in-frame beta chains. Each entry merges the rows of one CDR3 protein and shows their most common DNA and genes. TCRdb's processing, not the authors', yielded these V and J calls. This sample holds some 560,000 distinct CDR3 sequences; 15% to 17% were observed only once. The ten most abundant clones make up under 7.5% of the sample.

Study-wide conclusions, independent of this receptor: Sample size was not statistically predetermined, and investigators were not blinded to group allocation. Most expanded thyroid clonotypes (frequency above 0.001) were also detected in blood, suggesting blood repertoires may reflect thyroid immune responses. In validation, the model predicted progression to ophthalmopathy a median of approximately 6.3 months before onset, with about 71% sensitivity and roughly 77% specificity. A 13 V-J signature model separated ophthalmopathy from stable hyperthyroidism, with roughly 88% sensitivity and 81.08% specificity in cross-validation and 80%/75% in testing.

Per the germline V gene, SGHAT is the CDR1 and FQNNGV is the CDR2. The CDR3 measures 16 amino acids from cysteine to phenylalanine. This entry keeps only the CDR3 DNA: 48 bases, framed from base 1. Trimmed from V: 3 bases; trimmed from J: 4 bases; junction bases lacking a gene match: 9. A patient counted as having stable Graves' hyperthyroidism if no progression to ophthalmopathy occurred over 18 months of follow-up. Hyperthyroidism patients were newly diagnosed, with disease duration under 2 months, and aged 18 to 65 years. Exclusion was applied to patients with uncontrolled infections, other autoimmune diseases, pregnancy or lactation. Diagnoses were based on clinical symptoms, serum thyroxine and TRAb, thyroid ultrasound and orbital computed tomography. PBMCs were isolated from approximately 10 ml of fresh peripheral blood by Ficoll-Paque density gradient centrifugation. Total RNA was extracted using Trizol reagent, and RNA quality was assessed on an Agilent 2100 Bioanalyzer.

This clonotype was seen ten or more times. The specificity of this receptor is unknown. No much larger clone exists at a distance of one base, and base qualities are not known. Sequencing was carried out using blood. This receptor was identified in a woman aged 25-40 years with Graves' hyperthyroidism. The chain uses TRBV11-2 and TRBJ2-7, and 10 bases in between align with TRBD2. The DNA is TGTGCCAGCAGCTTCGGCGGTAGCGGGAGGTTGTACGAGCAGTACTTC. Its translation is CASSFGGSGRLYEQYF.